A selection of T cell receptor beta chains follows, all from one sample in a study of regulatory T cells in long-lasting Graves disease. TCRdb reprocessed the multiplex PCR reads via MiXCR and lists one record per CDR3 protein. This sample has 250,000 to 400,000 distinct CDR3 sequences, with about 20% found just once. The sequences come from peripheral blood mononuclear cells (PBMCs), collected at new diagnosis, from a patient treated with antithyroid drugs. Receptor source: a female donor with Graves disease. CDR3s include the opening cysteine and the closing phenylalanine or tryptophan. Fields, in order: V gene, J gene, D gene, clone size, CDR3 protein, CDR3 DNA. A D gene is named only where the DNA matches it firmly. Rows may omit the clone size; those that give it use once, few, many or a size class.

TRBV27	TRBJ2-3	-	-	CASSLTAPEITDTQYF	TGTGCCAGCAGTTTGACAGCCCCCGAAATCACAGATACGCAGTATTTT
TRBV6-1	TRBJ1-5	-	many	CASSSLGSQPQHF	TGTGCCAGCAGCTCCCTTGGTAGTCAGCCCCAGCATTTT
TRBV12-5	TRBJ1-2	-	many	CASALEDGMDYGYTF	TGTGCTAGTGCTTTGGAGGACGGGATGGACTATGGCTACACCTTC
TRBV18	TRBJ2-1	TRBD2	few	CASSRFSGSDPYNEQFF	TGTGCCAGCTCCCGATTTAGCGGGAGCGACCCCTACAATGAGCAGTTCTTC
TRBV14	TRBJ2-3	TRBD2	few	CASSQGAGLGTDTQYF	TGTGCCAGCAGCCAAGGAGCGGGACTTGGCACAGATACGCAGTATTTT
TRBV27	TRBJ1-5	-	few	CASRGTTDPNQPQHF	TGTGCCAGCAGGGGGACAACTGATCCTAATCAGCCCCAGCATTTT
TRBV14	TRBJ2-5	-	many	CASSLTMVEETQYF	TGTGCCAGCAGCTTAACCATGGTGGAAGAGACCCAGTACTTC
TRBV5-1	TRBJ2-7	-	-	CASSLSKSYYEQYF	TGCGCCAGCAGCTTAAGCAAAAGTTACTACGAGCAGTACTTC
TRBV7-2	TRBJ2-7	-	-	CASRPSGRGGYEQYF	TGTGCCAGCAGACCGTCGGGGAGAGGCGGTTACGAGCAGTACTTC
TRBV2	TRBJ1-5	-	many	CASSDPSPQHF	TGTGCCAGCAGTGACCCCTCGCCCCAGCATTTT
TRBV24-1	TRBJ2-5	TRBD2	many	CATSRVHRDYGETQYF	TGTGCCACCAGCAGGGTTCATCGGGACTATGGAGAGACCCAGTACTTC
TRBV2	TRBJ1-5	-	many	CASSYKGYSNQPQHF	TGTGCCAGCAGTTACAAGGGATATAGCAATCAGCCCCAGCATTTT
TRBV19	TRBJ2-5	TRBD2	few	CASSVTGGKETQYF	TGTGCCAGTAGTGTGACCGGGGGGAAAGAGACCCAGTACTTC
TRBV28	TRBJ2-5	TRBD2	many	CASSLRGAGSETQYF	TGTGCCAGCAGTTTGCGGGGAGCGGGATCAGAGACCCAGTACTTC
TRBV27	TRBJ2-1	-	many	CASRMGSYNEQFF	TGTGCCAGCAGGATGGGGTCATACAATGAGCAGTTCTTC
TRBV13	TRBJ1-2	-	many	CASSPSLGRTYGYTF	TGTGCCAGCAGCCCCAGCTTGGGCAGAACATATGGCTACACCTTC
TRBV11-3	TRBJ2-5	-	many	CASSRGRRETQYF	TGTGCCAGCAGCCGGGGACGACGGGAGACCCAGTACTTC
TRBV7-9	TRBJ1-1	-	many	CASSLSAGNTEAFF	TGTGCCAGCAGCTTATCGGCAGGGAACACTGAAGCTTTCTTT
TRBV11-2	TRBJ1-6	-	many	CASSLVGRVNSPLHF	TGTGCCAGCAGCTTAGTGGGCCGCGTGAATTCACCCCTCCACTTT
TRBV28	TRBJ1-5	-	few	CASSFTGRGANPPQHF	TGTGCCAGCAGTTTTACGGGGCGTGGGGCGAATCCGCCCCAGCATTTT
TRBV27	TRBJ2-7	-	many	CASSLSARISYEQYF	TGTGCCAGCAGTTTATCAGCCCGGATCTCCTACGAGCAGTACTTC
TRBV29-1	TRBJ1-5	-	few	CSVIGWVGQPQHF	TGCAGCGTTATAGGGTGGGTTGGTCAGCCCCAGCATTTT
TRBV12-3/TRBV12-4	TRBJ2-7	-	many	CASSRSGTEYEQYF	TGTGCCAGCAGCCGATCCGGGACGGAATACGAGCAGTACTTC
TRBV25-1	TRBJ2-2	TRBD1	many	CASSESGTAAGELFF	TGTGCCAGCAGTGAATCCGGGACAGCAGCCGGGGAGCTGTTTTTT
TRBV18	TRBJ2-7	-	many	CASSLTGTYEQYF	TGTGCCAGCTCACTTACCGGTACCTACGAGCAGTACTTC
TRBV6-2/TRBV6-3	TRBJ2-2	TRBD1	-	CASSSGQGVGELFF	TGTGCCAGCAGCTCGGGACAGGGGGTCGGGGAGCTGTTTTTT
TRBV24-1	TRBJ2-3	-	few	CATSEYTDTQYF	TGTGCCACCAGTGAATATACAGATACGCAGTATTTT
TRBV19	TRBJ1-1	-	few	CASSGGTGEAFF	TGTGCCAGTAGTGGAGGGACCGGTGAAGCTTTCTTT
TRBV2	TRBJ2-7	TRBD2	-	CASSWDYNSYEQYF	TGTGCCAGCAGTTGGGACTACAACTCCTACGAGCAGTACTTC
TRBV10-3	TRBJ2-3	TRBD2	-	CAISDFLSGRTGADTQYF	TGTGCCATCAGTGATTTCCTTAGCGGGAGGACGGGGGCAGATACGCAGTATTTT
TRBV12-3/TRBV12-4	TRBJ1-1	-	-	CASSSVAGANTEAFF	TGTGCCAGCAGCTCAGTGGCAGGGGCGAACACTGAAGCTTTCTTT
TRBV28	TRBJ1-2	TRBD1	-	CASSNLGTGVYGYTF	TGTGCCAGCAGCAATTTAGGGACAGGGGTGTATGGCTACACCTTC
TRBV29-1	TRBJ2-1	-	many	CSAVGGPNYYNEQFF	TGCAGCGCTGTAGGGGGACCCAACTACTACAATGAGCAGTTCTTC
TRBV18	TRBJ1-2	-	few	CASSTLRSEYRYTF	TGTGCCAGCTCAACCCTAAGGTCGGAGTATCGCTACACCTTC
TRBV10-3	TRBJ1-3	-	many	CAIARDPTAGNTIYF	TGTGCCATAGCTCGGGACCCAACCGCTGGAAACACCATATATTTT
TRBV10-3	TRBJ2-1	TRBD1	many	CAISPMGGTGRYNEQFF	TGTGCCATCAGTCCAATGGGGGGGACAGGGCGCTACAATGAGCAGTTCTTC
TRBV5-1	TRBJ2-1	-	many	CASSPSSAGNEQFF	TGCGCCAGCAGCCCGTCTAGCGCGGGGAATGAGCAGTTCTTC
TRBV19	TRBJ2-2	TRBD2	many	CASSVGTSGRANTGELFF	TGTGCCAGTAGTGTCGGGACTAGCGGGAGAGCGAACACCGGGGAGCTGTTTTTT
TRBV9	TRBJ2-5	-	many	CASSVGDPQETQYF	TGTGCCAGCAGCGTAGGGGATCCCCAAGAGACCCAGTACTTC
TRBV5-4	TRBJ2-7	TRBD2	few	CASTQERDHYEQYF	TGTGCCAGCACTCAGGAGCGGGACCACTACGAGCAGTACTTC
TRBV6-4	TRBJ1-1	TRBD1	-	CASFFPNGTGTGSTEAFF	TGTGCCAGCTTCTTTCCCAACGGAACCGGGACAGGGAGCACTGAAGCTTTCTTT
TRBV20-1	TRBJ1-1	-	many	CSARDGGNTEAFF	TGCAGTGCTAGAGATGGGGGAAACACTGAAGCTTTCTTT
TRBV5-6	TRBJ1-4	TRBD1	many	CASSQGAPARDRLFF	TGTGCCAGCAGCCAGGGGGCTCCCGCCCGGGACCGACTGTTTTTT
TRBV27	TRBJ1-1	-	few	CASSAPTDTEAFF	TGTGCCAGCAGTGCCCCCACGGACACTGAAGCTTTCTTT
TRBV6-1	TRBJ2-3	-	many	CASRDYGTDTQYF	TGTGCCAGCAGGGACTACGGCACAGATACGCAGTATTTT
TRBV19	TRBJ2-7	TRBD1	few	CASSMGDRDFDEQYF	TGTGCCAGTAGTATGGGGGACAGGGATTTCGACGAGCAGTACTTC
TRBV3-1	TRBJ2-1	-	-	CASSQTPPGVLYNEQFF	TGTGCCAGCAGCCAGACCCCCCCGGGAGTTCTTTACAATGAGCAGTTCTTC
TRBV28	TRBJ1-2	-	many	CASESDYGYTF	TGTGCCAGCGAAAGCGACTATGGCTACACCTTC
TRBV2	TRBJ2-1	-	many	CASSEVGGWEQFF	TGTGCCAGCAGTGAAGTTGGGGGATGGGAGCAGTTCTTC
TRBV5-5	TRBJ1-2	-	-	CASSLQQGYGYTF	TGTGCCAGCAGCTTACAGCAGGGTTATGGCTACACCTTC
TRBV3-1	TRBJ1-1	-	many	CASSQETGMGEAFF	TGTGCCAGCAGCCAAGAAACAGGGATGGGTGAAGCTTTCTTT
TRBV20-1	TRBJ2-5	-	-	CSARTGQETQYF	TGCAGTGCTAGAACCGGTCAAGAGACCCAGTACTTC
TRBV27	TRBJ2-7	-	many	CASRKNRDEFYEQYF	TGTGCCAGCAGAAAGAACCGGGACGAGTTTTACGAGCAGTACTTC
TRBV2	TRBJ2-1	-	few	CASSRGAYNEQFF	TGTGCCAGCAGCCGAGGGGCCTACAATGAGCAGTTCTTC
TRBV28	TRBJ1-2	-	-	CASRIGTPVYGYTF	TGTGCCAGCAGAATAGGGACACCCGTCTATGGCTACACCTTC